This T cell receptor (beta chain) is drawn from a study of blood T cell repertoires in COVID-19. This table comes from immunoSEQ multiplex PCR, and its TCRdb copy is limited to in-frame clones, with some not included. The sample carries approximately 160,000 clones, around 80% recorded once. This clone was counted at least ten times. Trimming left V 3 bases short and J 7 bases short, with 9 bases between. CDR1 and CDR2 (germline): SNHLY, FYNNEI. The CDR3 is 13 residues long. The clonotype originates from a man aged 50 to 60 who had recovered from COVID-19. The sample consisted of PBMCs or T cells enriched from blood (not recorded which). The V and J genes are TRBV2 and TRBJ1-4; no reliable D call. In DNA, the CDR3 is TGTGCCAGCAGTGACGTGTTCTTTGAAAAACTGTTTTTT. It is translated as CASSDVFFEKLFF. The full variable domain, with the rest looked up from reference TRBV2 and TRBJ1-4, is EPEVTQTPSHQVTQMGQEVILRCVPISNHLYFYWYRQILGQKVEFLVSFYNNEISEKSEIFDDQFSVERPDGSNFTLKIRSTKLEDSAMYFCASSDVFFEKLFFGSGTQLSVL.